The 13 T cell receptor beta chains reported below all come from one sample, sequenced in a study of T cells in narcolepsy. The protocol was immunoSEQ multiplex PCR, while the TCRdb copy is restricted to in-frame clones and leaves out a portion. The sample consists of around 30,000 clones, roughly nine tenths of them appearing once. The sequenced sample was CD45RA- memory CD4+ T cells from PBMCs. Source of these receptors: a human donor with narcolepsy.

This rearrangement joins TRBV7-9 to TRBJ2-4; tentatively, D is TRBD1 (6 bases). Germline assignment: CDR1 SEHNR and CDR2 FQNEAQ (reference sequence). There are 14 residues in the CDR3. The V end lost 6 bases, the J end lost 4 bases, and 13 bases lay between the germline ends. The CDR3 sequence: CASRLIDRKNIQYF. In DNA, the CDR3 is TGTGCCAGCAGACTTATCGACAGGAAAAACATTCAGTACTTC. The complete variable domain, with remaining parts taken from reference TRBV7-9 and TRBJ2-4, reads DTGVSQNPRHKITKRGQNVTFRCDPISEHNRLYWYRQTLGQGPEFLTYFQNEAQLEKSRLLSDRFSAERPKGSFSTLEIQRTEQGDSAMYLCASRLIDRKNIQYFGAGTRLSVL.

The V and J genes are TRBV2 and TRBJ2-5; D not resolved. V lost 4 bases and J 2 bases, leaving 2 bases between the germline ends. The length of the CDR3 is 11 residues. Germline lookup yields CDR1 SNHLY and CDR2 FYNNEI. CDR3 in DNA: TGTGCCAGCAGTGTACAAGAGACCCAGTACTTC. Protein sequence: CASSVQETQYF.

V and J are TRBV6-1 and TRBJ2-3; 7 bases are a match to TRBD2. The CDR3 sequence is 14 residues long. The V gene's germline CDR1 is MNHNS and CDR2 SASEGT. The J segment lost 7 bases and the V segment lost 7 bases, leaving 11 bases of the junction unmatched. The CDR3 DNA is TGTGCCAGCACGACTAGCACTCTTGGAAATACGCAGTATTTT. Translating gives CASTTSTLGNTQYF.

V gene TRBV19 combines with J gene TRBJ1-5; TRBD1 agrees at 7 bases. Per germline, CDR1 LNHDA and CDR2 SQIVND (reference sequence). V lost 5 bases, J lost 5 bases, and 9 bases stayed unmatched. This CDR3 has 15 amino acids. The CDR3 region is CASSPTPGGDQPQHF. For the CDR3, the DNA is TGTGCCAGTAGTCCCACACCAGGGGGGGATCAGCCCCAGCATTTT.

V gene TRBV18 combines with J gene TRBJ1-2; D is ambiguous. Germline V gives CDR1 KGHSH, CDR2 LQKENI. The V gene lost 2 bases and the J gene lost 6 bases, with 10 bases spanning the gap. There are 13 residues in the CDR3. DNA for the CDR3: TGTGCCAGCTCACCAGATATGAGGGATGGCTACACCTTC. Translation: CASSPDMRDGYTF.

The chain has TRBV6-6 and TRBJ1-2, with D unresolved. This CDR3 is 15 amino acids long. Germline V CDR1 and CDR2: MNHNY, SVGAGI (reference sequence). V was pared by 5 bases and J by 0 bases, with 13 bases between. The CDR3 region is CASSREQQSNYGYTF. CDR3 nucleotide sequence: TGTGCCAGCAGTAGGGAACAGCAATCTAACTATGGCTACACCTTC.

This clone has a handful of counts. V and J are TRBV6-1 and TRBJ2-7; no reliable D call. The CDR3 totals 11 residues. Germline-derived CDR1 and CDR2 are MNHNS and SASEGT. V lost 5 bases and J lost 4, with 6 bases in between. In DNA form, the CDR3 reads TGTGCCAGCAGTATTAGATACGAGCAGTACTTC. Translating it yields CASSIRYEQYF.

The CDR3 region is CASSPIAGRNTGELFF. The CDR3 DNA sequence: TGTGCCAGCAGCCCAATTGCGGGGAGGAACACCGGGGAGCTGTTTTTT. The chain uses TRBV11-2 and TRBJ2-2; a weak D match, TRBD2 (6 bases). This CDR3 spans 16 amino acids. The V and J ends lost 5 bases and 1 base respectively, with 14 bases between them. From germline, CDR1 is SGHAT and CDR2 FQNNGV.

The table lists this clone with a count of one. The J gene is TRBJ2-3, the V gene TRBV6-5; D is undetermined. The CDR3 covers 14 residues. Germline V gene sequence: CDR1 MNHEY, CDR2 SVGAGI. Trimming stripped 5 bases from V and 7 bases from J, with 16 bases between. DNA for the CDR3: TGTGCCAGCAGTGAACTCCAGCTAACCCATACGCAGTATTTT. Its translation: CASSELQLTHTQYF.

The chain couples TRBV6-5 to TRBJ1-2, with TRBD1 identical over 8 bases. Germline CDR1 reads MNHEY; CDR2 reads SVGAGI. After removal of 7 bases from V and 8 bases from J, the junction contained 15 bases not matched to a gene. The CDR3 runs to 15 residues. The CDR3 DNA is TGTGCCAGCATCGGGGGAGTGGCAGGGGGCTTAGGCTACACCTTC. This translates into CASIGGVAGGLGYTF.

The CDR3 loop is CASSWGGSPDTQYF. As DNA, the CDR3 is TGTGCCAGCAGTTGGGGAGGGAGCCCAGATACGCAGTATTTT. V and J are TRBV28 and TRBJ2-3; 7 nucleotides align to TRBD2. The ends lost 4 bases at V and 4 bases at J; junction bases unmatched: 5. The CDR3 spans 14 residues. Germline loops: CDR1 MDHEN, CDR2 SYDVKM.

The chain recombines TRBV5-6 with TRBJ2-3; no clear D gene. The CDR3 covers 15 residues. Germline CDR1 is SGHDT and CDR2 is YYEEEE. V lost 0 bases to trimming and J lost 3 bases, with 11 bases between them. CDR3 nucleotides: TGTGCCAGCAGCTTGGGCAGGCCCAGGACAGATACGCAGTATTTT. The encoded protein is CASSLGRPRTDTQYF.

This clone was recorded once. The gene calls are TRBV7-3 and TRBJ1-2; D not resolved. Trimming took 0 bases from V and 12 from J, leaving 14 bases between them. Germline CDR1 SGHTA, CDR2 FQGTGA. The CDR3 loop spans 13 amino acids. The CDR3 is CASSLTNSVLHTF. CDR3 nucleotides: TGTGCCAGCAGCTTAACGAATTCGGTGCTTCACACCTTC.